These 23 T cell receptor beta chains came from one sample sequenced in a study of blood T cells in healthy people across ages. Sample-barcoded 5' priming and a J-beta primer mix drove a second PCR of roughly 7 to 11 cycles. TCRdb reprocessed the 5' RACE reads with MiXCR, giving one entry per CDR3 protein. The sample consists of roughly 2 million distinct CDR3 sequences, about 50% of them appearing once. The specimen sequenced was blood. These TCRs come from a middle-aged woman in good health.

This chain uses TRBV2 with TRBJ2-5; TRBD2 matches 8 bases. Germline V gene data show CDR1 as SNHLY and CDR2 as FYNNEI. There are 14 residues in the CDR3. J was trimmed by 11 bases and V by 5 bases; bases with no gene match: 13. The CDR3 protein is CASSRQTLPGGQYF. CDR3 sequence (DNA): TGTGCCAGCAGTAGGCAGACCCTGCCGGGAGGGCAGTACTTC.

The rearrangement joins TRBV25-1 to TRBJ2-5; D gene unclear. The CDR3 runs to 16 residues. The germline V gene has CDR1 MGHDK and CDR2 SYGVNS. Trimming left V 1 base short and J 5 bases short, with 17 bases between. The CDR3 loop reads CASSESRVPAVETQYF. CDR3 nucleotides: TGTGCCAGCAGTGAATCCAGAGTCCCGGCCGTTGAGACCCAGTACTTC.

This chain links TRBV10-3 with TRBJ2-1, with D perhaps matching TRBD2 (6 bases). The CDR3 is 12 amino acids. CDR1 ENHRY and CDR2 SYGVKD come from the germline V gene. V was clipped by 2 bases and J by 10 bases, with 9 bases between them. This chain's CDR3 is CAISERGMEQFF. The CDR3 nucleotides read TGTGCCATCAGTGAGCGGGGGATGGAGCAGTTCTTC.

The V gene is TRBV7-9, the J gene TRBJ2-7; 11 nucleotides agree with TRBD1. The CDR3 spans 16 residues. The germline CDR1 and CDR2 sequences are SEHNR and FQNEAQ (reference sequence). V gave up 6 bases and J gave up 3 bases; unmatched junction bases: 10. CDR3 nucleotides: TGTGCCAGCAGTCCGGACAGGGGGCCAATTGTCTACGAGCAGTACTTC. Translating gives CASSPDRGPIVYEQYF.

The chain uses TRBV28 and TRBJ2-7; tentative D call: TRBD1 (6 bases). Trimming took off 3 bases at V and 3 bases at J, with 24 bases between the two ends. There are 18 residues in the CDR3. From germline, CDR1 is MDHEN and CDR2 SYDVKM. The DNA for the CDR3 is TGTGCCAGCAGTTTTGACAGGAAGCGAGCCAGACAGAGCTACGAGCAGTACTTC. Translated, it gives CASSFDRKRARQSYEQYF.

This clonotype was counted between two and nine times. This chain links TRBV18 with TRBJ1-2; D remains unclear. Germline lookup yields CDR1 KGHSH and CDR2 LQKENI. The CDR3 has 16 residues. V gave up 5 bases and J gave up 8 bases, with 24 bases separating them. CDR3 in DNA: TGTGCCAGCTCATCCCACCCTGGACGGGCCATGGGAGGCTACACCTTC. This sequence encodes CASSSHPGRAMGGYTF. Combining the CDR3 with reference TRBV18 and TRBJ1-2 gives the whole variable domain NAGVMQNPRHLVRRRGQEARLRCSPMKGHSHVYWYRQLPEEGLKFMVYLQKENIIDESGMPKERFSAEFPKEGPSILRIQQVVRGDSAAYFCASSSHPGRAMGGYTFGSGTRLTVV.

CDR3 coding DNA: TGCAGTTCGGATCCTAACTATGGCTACACCTTC. It translates to CSSDPNYGYTF. This sequence joins TRBV20-1 and TRBJ1-2; D gene ambiguous. V lost 8 bases, J lost 0 bases, and 7 bases lay in between. The germline V gene encodes CDR1 DFQATT and CDR2 SNEGSKA (reference sequence). The CDR3 totals 11 residues.

This clonotype was recorded a few times. This may stem from a read error, because a much larger clone lies one nucleotide away. J is TRBJ2-4 and V is TRBV4-3; D is perhaps TRBD2 (6 bases). The CDR3 has 15 residues. V shed 0 bases and J shed 5 bases, with 11 bases lying between them. The V gene's germline CDR1 is LGHNA and CDR2 YSLEER. The chain's CDR3 is CASSQDGGAENIQYF. DNA for the CDR3: TGCGCCAGCAGCCAAGATGGCGGGGCAGAAAACATTCAGTACTTC.

The rearrangement links TRBV11-2 to TRBJ1-2, with 9 positions matching TRBD1. The V and J ends lost 5 bases and 5 bases, in that order; junction bases with no gene match: 6. Looked up from germline, CDR1 is SGHAT and CDR2 is FQNNGV. The CDR3 is made up of 14 amino acids. CDR3 sequence: CASSRDRVGYGYTF. CDR3 DNA: TGTGCCAGCAGCCGGGACAGGGTGGGATATGGCTACACCTTC.

The V gene is TRBV6-1, the J gene TRBJ2-1; no firm D call. V lost 1 base to trimming and J lost 0 bases, with 7 bases between them. The CDR3 contains 15 residues. Germline values: CDR1 MNHNS, CDR2 SASEGT. The CDR3 DNA reads TGTGCCAGCAGTGAAGGGGAAAACTCCTACAATGAGCAGTTCTTC. Its protein is CASSEGENSYNEQFF.

This clonotype came up once. CDR3 in DNA: TGTGCCAGCTCACTCAGACTAGCGGTGATCTCCTACAATGAGCAGTACTTC. Translated, it gives CASSLRLAVISYNEQYF. This sequence joins TRBV18 and TRBJ2-1, with 9 bases matching TRBD2. The end of the DNA fits TRBJ2-7 better, so the J call may be wrong. This CDR3 is 17 amino acids long. Germline CDR1 is KGHSH and CDR2 is LQKENI.

This chain links TRBV4-3 with TRBJ2-5; TRBD2 agrees at 8 bases. Per germline, CDR1 LGHNA and CDR2 YSLEER. Germline trimming cut 1 base from V and 2 bases from J; bases unmatched to any gene: 6. CDR3 length: 16 amino acids. The CDR3: CASSQVFSGVQETQYF. The CDR3 coding sequence is TGCGCCAGCAGCCAAGTTTTTAGCGGGGTACAAGAGACCCAGTACTTC.

This chain connects TRBV27 to TRBJ2-7; maybe TRBD2 (6 bases). The CDR3 spans 14 residues. CDR1 and CDR2 from the germline V gene are MNHEY and SMNVEV (reference sequence). V was clipped by 2 bases and J by 7 bases, with 15 bases between them. The CDR3 DNA reads TGTGCCAGCAGTTTAGATATGGCGGGGCGGGAGCAGTACTTC. Protein product: CASSLDMAGREQYF.

The rearrangement uses TRBV14 and TRBJ1-2; D uncertain. Germline-derived CDR1 and CDR2 are SGHDN and FVKESK. Trimming took off 4 bases at V and 4 bases at J, with 16 bases between the two ends. The CDR3 totals 15 residues. The CDR3 bases are TGTGCCAGCAGCCGTTCTCCGGGCCCTCTCTATGGCTACACCTTC. Translating gives CASSRSPGPLYGYTF.

This chain connects TRBV6-2 or TRBV6-3 to TRBJ1-1, with TRBD1 identical over 9 bases. Germline assignment: CDR1 MNHEY and CDR2 SVGEGT. The CDR3 contains 16 residues. V shed 7 bases and J 5 bases; nucleotides not matched to a gene: 14. CDR3 sequence (DNA): TGTGCCAGCACCGAACTTTACCGGGACAGGGAAACTGAAGCTTTCTTT. Amino acids: CASTELYRDRETEAFF.

The chain uses TRBV5-6 and TRBJ2-5; D is possibly TRBD1 (5 bases). CDR3 size: 14 residues. From germline, CDR1 is SGHDT and CDR2 YYEEEE. The V end lost 4 bases, the J end lost 2 bases, and 12 bases lay between the germline ends. The CDR3 loop reads CASSVRTPQETQYF. The CDR3 DNA reads TGTGCCAGCAGCGTGAGGACACCGCAAGAGACCCAGTACTTC.

The sample holds a few counts of this clonotype. The chain combines TRBV7-9 with TRBJ1-4; perhaps TRBD1 as D (6 bases). This CDR3 is 14 amino acids long. V was pared by 1 base and J by 8 bases, with 11 bases between. CDR1 SEHNR and CDR2 FQNEAQ come from the germline V gene (reference sequence). CDR3 amino acids: CASSLEEDSEKLFF. The CDR3 coding sequence is TGTGCCAGCAGCTTAGAGGAGGACAGCGAAAAACTGTTTTTT.

The chain uses TRBV4-2 and TRBJ1-2; no clear D. Germline V CDR1 and CDR2: LGHNA, YNFKEQ. Trimming took off 3 bases at V and 8 bases at J, with 19 bases between the two ends. The CDR3 totals 15 residues. CDR3 DNA: TGTGCCAGCAGCCACTCGGTACCAGAGATTGGGGGCTACACCTTC. It specifies CASSHSVPEIGGYTF.

This clonotype appeared once. This chain links TRBV27 with TRBJ2-5; perhaps TRBD1 as D (5 bases). CDR3 size: 14 residues. The ends were cut back, 6 bases at V and 5 bases at J, with 16 bases in the middle. Per germline, CDR1 MNHEY and CDR2 SMNVEV (reference sequence). DNA for the CDR3: TGTGCCAGCAGATTCCAGGGAAATGGGGAGACCCAGTACTTC. It is translated as CASRFQGNGETQYF.

This chain joins TRBV27 and TRBJ1-2; D is possibly TRBD1 (5 bases). This CDR3 contains 15 residues. Per the germline V gene, CDR1 is MNHEY and CDR2 is SMNVEV (reference sequence). V lost 2 bases, J lost 8 bases, and 18 bases lay in between. CDR3: CASSLTLSGTGGYTF. The CDR3 bases are TGTGCCAGCAGTTTAACCCTTTCGGGGACGGGGGGCTACACCTTC.

J is TRBJ2-3 and V is TRBV4-1, with 9 bases that match TRBD1. Germline V gives CDR1 MGHRA, CDR2 YSYEKL. J gave up 4 bases and V 1 base, and 12 bases lay outside the gene matches. The CDR3 extends over 18 amino acids. The CDR3 region has the DNA TGCGCCAGCAGCCAAGCTCCGGAGGGGACAGGGCAAGCAGATACGCAGTATTTT. Residues: CASSQAPEGTGQADTQYF.

The V gene is TRBV20-1, the J gene TRBJ2-7, with D possibly matching TRBD1 (6 bases). V was pared by 6 bases and J by 7 bases, with 19 bases between. This CDR3 has 13 residues. Germline CDR1 is DFQATT and CDR2 is SNEGSKA (reference sequence). The CDR3 bases are TGCAGTGCGTGGACAGCAGGAAAGAGGGAGCAGTACTTC. Translation gives CSAWTAGKREQYF.

This chain links TRBV18 with TRBJ2-7; 7 bases line up with TRBD2. CDR3 length equals 15 residues. Germline V gene lookup returns CDR1 KGHSH and CDR2 LQKENI. Trimming removed 5 bases from V and 1 base from J; junction bases left unmatched: 8. The CDR3 bases are TGTGCCAGCTCAACTTGGGCTAGCGGATCCTACGAGCAGTACTTC. Amino acid sequence: CASSTWASGSYEQYF.